Listed below are T cell receptor beta chains from one sample, sequenced in a study of blood T cell repertoires in COVID-19. Clones were sequenced by immunoSEQ multiplex PCR, and TCRdb holds only the in-frame ones, with some missing. The top ten clones hold around 0.88% of a sample with around 270,000 clones, 85% to 90% of them seen once. Material for sequencing was peripheral blood. The receptors shown here come from a man aged 25-45 years with acute or convalescent COVID-19. Each CDR3 is given with its conserved first and last residue. D genes are given only for firm matches. The size of a clone is reported for some rows only, either as once, few or many, or as a class for expanded clones.

d_call: .
j_call: TRBJ2-7
v_call: TRBV9
clone_size: .
cdr3_nt: TGTGCCAGCAGCGTAGTGGGAGGCGAGCAGTACTTC
cdr3_aa: CASSVVGGEQYF

d_call: TRBD1
j_call: TRBJ1-2
v_call: TRBV4-1
clone_size: once
cdr3_nt: TGCGCCAGCAGCCCCTCGGGACAGCTCTATGGCTACACCTTC
cdr3_aa: CASSPSGQLYGYTF

d_call: .
j_call: TRBJ1-3
v_call: TRBV6-5
clone_size: .
cdr3_nt: TGTGCCAGCAGATCGACAATCTCTGGAAACACCATATATTTT
cdr3_aa: CASRSTISGNTIYF

d_call: TRBD2
j_call: TRBJ2-5
v_call: TRBV27
clone_size: .
cdr3_nt: TGTGCCAGCAGTGGGACTAGCGGGAGGGCCCCCAACTTC
cdr3_aa: CASSGTSGRAPNF

d_call: .
j_call: TRBJ2-2
v_call: TRBV5-1
clone_size: .
cdr3_nt: TGCGCCAGCAGCTCAGAGGGCGTTCCGAACACCGGGGAGCTGTTTTTT
cdr3_aa: CASSSEGVPNTGELFF

d_call: .
j_call: TRBJ2-7
v_call: TRBV28
clone_size: .
cdr3_nt: TGTGCCAGTACGACAGCGAAATCCTACGAGCAGTACTTC
cdr3_aa: CASTTAKSYEQYF

d_call: .
j_call: TRBJ1-2
v_call: TRBV30
clone_size: once
cdr3_nt: TGTGCCTGGATTCGTGGCTCGAGGGTAGGCTACACCTTC
cdr3_aa: CAWIRGSRVGYTF

d_call: TRBD1
j_call: TRBJ1-1
v_call: TRBV20-1
clone_size: .
cdr3_nt: TGCAGTGCTAGGACAGGGCAGGGGGCTTTCTTT
cdr3_aa: CSARTGQGAFF

d_call: TRBD1
j_call: TRBJ2-7
v_call: TRBV4-1
clone_size: .
cdr3_nt: TGCGCCAGCAGCCCCCTCCCGTATTCAACGGGACAGATCGGAGGAGAGCAGTACTTC
cdr3_aa: CASSPLPYSTGQIGGEQYF

d_call: TRBD1
j_call: TRBJ1-3
v_call: TRBV7-6
clone_size: .
cdr3_nt: TGTGCCAGCAGCAAAACCGGGACAGGGCTCTCTGGAAACACCATATATTTT
cdr3_aa: CASSKTGTGLSGNTIYF

d_call: .
j_call: TRBJ1-2
v_call: TRBV15
clone_size: once
cdr3_nt: TGTGCCACCAGCAGAGGGACTGCCTATGGCTACACCTTC
cdr3_aa: CATSRGTAYGYTF

d_call: TRBD1
j_call: TRBJ1-1
v_call: TRBV28
clone_size: .
cdr3_nt: TGTGCCAGCAGGTTAATCGGGACAGAAACACTTGAAGCTTTCTTT
cdr3_aa: CASRLIGTETLEAFF

d_call: TRBD2
j_call: TRBJ2-7
v_call: TRBV28
clone_size: .
cdr3_nt: TGTGCCAGCACTCTGGGGACTAGCGGGACCTACGAGCAGTACTTC
cdr3_aa: CASTLGTSGTYEQYF

d_call: .
j_call: TRBJ1-6
v_call: TRBV7-2
clone_size: .
cdr3_nt: TGTGCCAGCAGACTGGTCGGAGATTCACCCCTCCACTTT
cdr3_aa: CASRLVGDSPLHF

d_call: .
j_call: TRBJ2-3
v_call: TRBV14
clone_size: .
cdr3_nt: TGTGCCAGCAGCCAAGACCGGGCAGATACGCAGTATTTT
cdr3_aa: CASSQDRADTQYF

d_call: .
j_call: TRBJ1-1
v_call: TRBV5-4
clone_size: .
cdr3_nt: TGTGCCAGCAGCAACGATGGCATCCTGGAAGCTTTCTTT
cdr3_aa: CASSNDGILEAFF

d_call: TRBD2
j_call: TRBJ2-3
v_call: TRBV4-2
clone_size: .
cdr3_nt: TGTGCCAGCAGCCCACATACTAGCGGGGGGGCTTTCGAAACAGATACGCAGTATTTT
cdr3_aa: CASSPHTSGGAFETDTQYF

d_call: .
j_call: TRBJ2-3
v_call: TRBV18
clone_size: .
cdr3_nt: TGTGCCAGCTCACCAAGTGGGCAGACCTACACAGATACGCAGTATTTT
cdr3_aa: CASSPSGQTYTDTQYF

d_call: .
j_call: TRBJ1-2
v_call: TRBV19
clone_size: .
cdr3_nt: TGTGCCAGTAGTACTTGGCCGGAATCGGGGTATGATGGCTACACCTTC
cdr3_aa: CASSTWPESGYDGYTF

d_call: TRBD2
j_call: TRBJ2-2
v_call: TRBV5-6
clone_size: .
cdr3_nt: TGTGCCAGCAGCTCAGGCATCCTAGCGGGCCGGAACACCGGGGAGCTGTTTTTT
cdr3_aa: CASSSGILAGRNTGELFF

d_call: TRBD2
j_call: TRBJ2-3
v_call: TRBV29-1
clone_size: .
cdr3_nt: TGCAGCGGTCAGACTAGCGGGATACCCTATACGCAGTATTTT
cdr3_aa: CSGQTSGIPYTQYF

d_call: .
j_call: TRBJ1-2
v_call: TRBV30
clone_size: .
cdr3_nt: TGTGCCTGGAGACACCTCTATGGCTACACCTTC
cdr3_aa: CAWRHLYGYTF

d_call: .
j_call: TRBJ2-3
v_call: TRBV27
clone_size: .
cdr3_nt: TGTGCCAGCAGTTTTAGATCCACAGGGATTGGGACAGATACGCAGTATTTT
cdr3_aa: CASSFRSTGIGTDTQYF

d_call: .
j_call: TRBJ1-6
v_call: TRBV3-1/TRBV3-2
clone_size: few
cdr3_nt: TGTGCCAGCAGCCACCGGGAGGGTAATTCACCCCTCCACTTT
cdr3_aa: CASSHREGNSPLHF

d_call: .
j_call: TRBJ1-1
v_call: TRBV20-1
clone_size: .
cdr3_nt: TGCAGTGCTAGTTACTGGGAAGCTTTCTTT
cdr3_aa: CSASYWEAFF

d_call: .
j_call: TRBJ1-1
v_call: TRBV6-5
clone_size: .
cdr3_nt: TGTGCCAGTAAGGGCCCCTGGAGGAGCACTGAAGCTTTCTTT
cdr3_aa: CASKGPWRSTEAFF

d_call: .
j_call: TRBJ1-4
v_call: TRBV19
clone_size: .
cdr3_nt: TGTGCCAGTAGTATAGCCCCCAAAAATGTGGAAAAACTGTTTTTT
cdr3_aa: CASSIAPKNVEKLFF

d_call: .
j_call: TRBJ1-2
v_call: TRBV29-1
clone_size: .
cdr3_nt: TGCAGCGGTGCGGCAGGGGCTAACTATGGCTACACCTTC
cdr3_aa: CSGAAGANYGYTF

d_call: .
j_call: TRBJ2-3
v_call: TRBV6-5
clone_size: .
cdr3_nt: TGTGCCAGCAGGCCCTCAGGGACAGATACGCAGTATTTT
cdr3_aa: CASRPSGTDTQYF

d_call: .
j_call: TRBJ1-1
v_call: TRBV28
clone_size: .
cdr3_nt: TGTGCCAGCAGTCCCACTCCTCCAGGGCGGATAGCTTTCTTT
cdr3_aa: CASSPTPPGRIAFF

d_call: TRBD1
j_call: TRBJ1-2
v_call: TRBV4-1
clone_size: few
cdr3_nt: TGCGCCAGCAGCCTCCAGGGACAGGCGGATGGCTACACCTTC
cdr3_aa: CASSLQGQADGYTF

d_call: TRBD1
j_call: TRBJ1-5
v_call: TRBV9
clone_size: once
cdr3_nt: TGTGCCAGCAGAACCTTGGACAGGGACAGCAATCAGCCCCAGCATTTT
cdr3_aa: CASRTLDRDSNQPQHF

d_call: .
j_call: TRBJ2-1
v_call: TRBV7-2
clone_size: .
cdr3_nt: TGTGCCAGCAGCTTGGAGGACCCTAGAAGCTCCTACAATGAGCAGTTCTTC
cdr3_aa: CASSLEDPRSSYNEQFF

d_call: .
j_call: TRBJ2-7
v_call: TRBV11-2
clone_size: .
cdr3_nt: TGTGCCAGCAGCTTAGGAGCAGGGGAAGACTACGAGCAGTACTTC
cdr3_aa: CASSLGAGEDYEQYF

d_call: .
j_call: TRBJ1-6
v_call: TRBV15
clone_size: once
cdr3_nt: TGTGCCACCAGCAGAGAGTCGGGCTCCTATAATTCACCCCTCCACTTT
cdr3_aa: CATSRESGSYNSPLHF

d_call: .
j_call: TRBJ2-3
v_call: TRBV9
clone_size: once
cdr3_nt: TGTGCCAGCAGCGTAGACGGGGGAGCGGCAGATACGCAGTATTTT
cdr3_aa: CASSVDGGAADTQYF

d_call: TRBD2
j_call: TRBJ2-1
v_call: TRBV7-3
clone_size: .
cdr3_nt: TGTGCCAGCAGCGCCTCGCGGGGGGACTCTAATGAGCAGTTCTTC
cdr3_aa: CASSASRGDSNEQFF

d_call: TRBD2
j_call: TRBJ2-1
v_call: TRBV4-1
clone_size: .
cdr3_nt: TGCGCCAGCAGCCGAGGTCTAGGAGCGGGGGGCCCGGTCGGTCAGCAGTTCTTC
cdr3_aa: CASSRGLGAGGPVGQQFF

d_call: .
j_call: TRBJ2-7
v_call: TRBV18
clone_size: .
cdr3_nt: TGTGCCAGCTCACCAATGACAGTTGAGCAGTACTTC
cdr3_aa: CASSPMTVEQYF

d_call: .
j_call: TRBJ2-7
v_call: TRBV27
clone_size: once
cdr3_nt: TGTGCCAGCGCGTTGGCCAGGACCTACGAGCAGTACTTC
cdr3_aa: CASALARTYEQYF

d_call: .
j_call: TRBJ2-7
v_call: TRBV3-1/TRBV3-2
clone_size: .
cdr3_nt: TGTGCCAGCAGCCAAGTGGAGGGGAGGAAGCAGTACTTC
cdr3_aa: CASSQVEGRKQYF

d_call: .
j_call: TRBJ2-5
v_call: TRBV5-6
clone_size: .
cdr3_nt: TGTGCCAGCAGCTTTGGGCTGAAAGAAGAGACCCAGTACTTC
cdr3_aa: CASSFGLKEETQYF

d_call: .
j_call: TRBJ1-5
v_call: TRBV19
clone_size: .
cdr3_nt: TGTGCCAGTAGTATAGGTGTATATCAGCCCCAGCATTTT
cdr3_aa: CASSIGVYQPQHF

d_call: .
j_call: TRBJ1-5
v_call: TRBV7-8
clone_size: .
cdr3_nt: TGTGCCAGCAGCTATCCAGGGGTAGGGCCCCAGCATTTT
cdr3_aa: CASSYPGVGPQHF

d_call: TRBD1
j_call: TRBJ2-1
v_call: TRBV2
clone_size: .
cdr3_nt: TGTGCCAGCAGTGCGGACAGGGGGCAGGGTGAGCAGTTCTTC
cdr3_aa: CASSADRGQGEQFF

d_call: .
j_call: TRBJ2-2
v_call: TRBV29-1
clone_size: .
cdr3_nt: TGCAGCGTTGACCCCCCCGGGACTCACCTTGACGGGGAGCTGTTTTTT
cdr3_aa: CSVDPPGTHLDGELFF

d_call: .
j_call: TRBJ2-7
v_call: TRBV6-5
clone_size: .
cdr3_nt: TGTGCCAGCAGTTACTCGGACGGGAGCTCCTACGAGCAGTACTTC
cdr3_aa: CASSYSDGSSYEQYF